This T cell receptor (beta chain) was retrieved from a study of vaccination effects on CD4 cells after COVID-19. Germline assignment: CDR1 LNHDA and CDR2 SQIVND (reference sequence). V was clipped by 7 bases and J by 2 bases, with 12 bases between them. CDR3 size: 13 residues. Only in-frame clones appear in the TCRdb table, and some are missing; sequencing was by immunoSEQ multiplex PCR. The sample contains 20,000 to 30,000 clones, about 72% of which appear only once. Before sequencing, viral peptide pools were used by the ViraFEST assay to expand antigen-specific CD4+ T cells. Following 10 days of culture, CD4+ T cells were isolated. Vaccinated participants had no history of SARS-CoV-2 infection and tested negative for nucleocapsid antibodies. Turning to this clone: Its antigen is currently unknown.

Overall study findings and caveats: In the late period after vaccination, infection- and vaccine-induced clones contracted markedly. Only a few convalescent patients and no early post-infection timepoints featured in the study.

V and J are TRBV19 and TRBJ2-7; possible D gene TRBD1, 6 bases. The sequences come from CD4+ T cells from PBMCs cultured with HCoV-OC43 spike peptides, collected before COVID-19 vaccination. Subset specified: HCoV-OC43 spike overlapping peptide pool stimulation. The receptor's source is a human donor who received a COVID-19 vaccine. CDR3 nucleotides: TGTGCCAGTACCTTAACAGGGACCTACGAGCAGTACTTC. As protein: CASTLTGTYEQYF.